This TCR beta chain stems from a study of CD8+ T cells in alopecia areata. Alopecia areata patients had lesional scalp punch biopsies and peripheral blood taken from them. CDR1 and CDR2 from the germline V gene are MNHNS and SASEGT. Trimming stripped 4 bases from V and 7 bases from J, with 17 bases between. The CDR3 consists of 15 residues. Sequencing templates came from extracted RNA that was reverse transcribed into cDNA. The table came from immunoSEQ multiplex PCR; TCRdb's copy has only in-frame clones and leaves some out. The table lists approximately 13,000 clones, 45% to 60% of them singletons. The sequencing used skin, collected at week 0. The chain has TRBV6-1 and TRBJ1-5, with D possibly being TRBD1 (5 bases). The sequence was obtained from a human donor with alopecia areata. This CDR3 reads CASSGPGPLGQPQHF. The CDR3 bases are TGTGCCAGCAGTGGGCCGGGACCCCTTGGGCAGCCCCAGCATTTT.